A selection of T cell receptor delta chains follows, all from one sample in a study of gamma-delta chains in newborns, infants, children. TCRdb reapplied CATT to the reads. The sample shows approximately 4,600 delta-chain clones, roughly 2.6% of them seen only once. Specimen: blood. Every receptor here comes from a child who was a newborn, infant or young child, either healthy, febrile or measles-vaccinated (not recorded which). CDR3s include the opening cysteine and the closing phenylalanine or tryptophan. The D gene is left open where the match is weak. Rows give clone size only sometimes, using once, few, many, or a class for an expanded clone.

TRDV2	few	TRDJ3	TRDD3	CACDTWTFTGGPSSWDTRQMFF	TGTGCCTGTGACACCTGGACCTTCACTGGGGGACCTAGCTCCTGGGACACCCGACAGATGTTTTTC
TRDV2	medium-sized	TRDJ1	-	CACDLLGPYTDKLIF	TGTGCCTGTGACTTGCTGGGGCCCTACACCGATAAACTCATCTTT
TRDV2	-	TRDJ2	TRDD3	CACDNLGDMPAQLFF	TGTGCCTGTGACAATCTGGGGGATATGCCAGCACAACTCTTCTTT
TRDV2	few	TRDJ3	TRDD3	CARDATGGSWDTRQMFF	TGTGCCCGTGACGCTACTGGGGGATCCTGGGACACCCGACAGATGTTTTTC
TRDV1	few	TRDJ1	TRDD3	CALGCSLLPVRLGDTHTDKLIF	TGTGCTCTTGGTTGCTCTCTTCTACCGGTGCGACTGGGGGATACGCACACCGATAAACTCATCTTT
TRDV2	few	TRDJ3	TRDD3	CACDWGTYSSWDTRQMFF	TGTGCCTGTGACTGGGGGACTTATAGCTCCTGGGACACCCGACAGATGTTTTTC
TRDV2	few	TRDJ3	TRDD3	CACDILGAGSWDTRQMFF	TGTGCCTGTGACATACTGGGGGCTGGCTCCTGGGACACCCGGCAGATGTTTTTC
TRDV2	-	TRDJ3	TRDD3	CACDSPQKYWGRLSWDTRQMFF	TGTGCCTGTGACTCACCCCAAAAGTACTGGGGGCGACTATCCTGGGACACCCGACAGATGTTTTTC
TRDV2	medium-sized	TRDJ3	TRDD3	CACDSTGGYPSSWDTRQMFF	TGTGCCTGTGACAGTACTGGGGGATACCCCAGCTCCTGGGACACCCGACAGATGTTTTTC
TRDV1	few	TRDJ1	TRDD3	CALGNLHTGGYKGDKLIF	TGTGCTCTTGGGAACCTCCATACTGGGGGATACAAGGGCGATAAACTCATCTTT
TRDV2	few	TRDJ3	TRDD3	CACDTGGYDPSSWGTRQMFF	TGTGCCTGTGACACTGGGGGATACGACCCTAGCTCCTGGGGCACCCGACAGATGTTTTTC
TRDV2	few	TRDJ3	TRDD3	CACDGYWGISSSWDTRQMFF	TGTGCCTGTGACGGGTACTGGGGGATTTCAAGCTCCTGGGACACCCGACAGATGTTTTTC
TRDV2	few	TRDJ1	TRDD3	CACDTVGRTGDRGTDKLIF	TGTGCCTGTGACACCGTGGGCCGTACTGGGGACAGGGGGACCGATAAACTCATCTTT
TRDV2	few	TRDJ3	TRDD3	CACDPWGILSSWDTRQMFF	TGTGCCTGTGACCCCTGGGGGATTCTGAGCTCCTGGGACACCCGACAGATGTTTTTC
TRDV2	medium-sized	TRDJ3	TRDD3	CACDYWGIRSWDTRQMFF	TGTGCCTGTGACTACTGGGGGATACGCTCCTGGGACACCCGACAGATGTTTTTC
TRDV2	few	TRDJ3	TRDD3	CACDPTGGPSSWDTRQMFF	TGTGCCTGTGACCCCACTGGGGGCCCCAGCTCCTGGGACACCCGACAGATGTTTTTC
TRDV2	medium-sized	TRDJ3	-	CACDSTGSSWDTRQMFF	TGTGCCTGTGACAGTACTGGAAGCTCCTGGGACACCCGACAGATGTTTTTC
TRDV2	-	TRDJ2	TRDD3	CACDTVTGGYAIALTAQLFF	TGTGCCTGTGACACGGTAACTGGGGGATACGCGATAGCTTTGACAGCACAACTCTTCTTT
TRDV2	few	TRDJ3	-	CACDTAGARSSWDTRQMFF	TGTGCCTGTGACACCGCGGGGGCCCGGAGCTCCTGGGACACCCGACAGATGTTTTTC
TRDV2	few	TRDJ3	-	CACDRVLGTDSWDTRQMFF	TGTGCCTGTGATCGAGTACTGGGAACTGACTCCTGGGACACCCGACAGATGTTTTTC
TRDV2	few	TRDJ1	TRDD3	CACDTLGDTDDKLIF	TGTGCCTGTGACACTCTGGGGGATACGGACGATAAACTCATCTTT
TRDV2	-	TRDJ3	-	CACDTVVGVLSWDTRQMFF	TGTGCCTGTGACACCGTGGTGGGGGTCCTCTCCTGGGACACCCGACAGATGTTTTTC
TRDV2	few	TRDJ3	TRDD3	CACDPLGDSSWDTRQMFF	TGTGCCTGTGACCCCCTGGGGGATAGCTCCTGGGACACCCGACAGATGTTTTTC
TRDV1	few	TRDJ1	TRDD3	CALGERPAGGYLKLIF	TGTGCTCTTGGGGAACGACCTGCTGGGGGATATCTAAAACTCATCTTT
TRDV2	few	TRDJ3	-	CACDTTARTSSWDTRQMFF	TGTGCCTGTGACACCACGGCGAGAACGAGCTCCTGGGACACCCGACAGATGTTTTTC
TRDV2	-	TRDJ3	TRDD3	CACDTGNTGGYSWDTRQMFF	TGTGCCTGTGACACCGGAAATACTGGGGGATACTCCTGGGACACCCGACAGATGTTTTTC
TRDV2	few	TRDJ3	TRDD3	CACDTYWGPASSWDTRQMFF	TGTGCCTGTGACACGTACTGGGGGCCGGCTAGCTCCTGGGACACCCGACAGATGTTTTTC
TRDV2	-	TRDJ3	TRDD3	CACDCTGDPWDTRQMFF	TGTGCCTGTGACTGTACTGGGGATCCCTGGGACACCCGACAGATGTTTTTC
TRDV2	few	TRDJ3	TRDD3	CACDSTGGDTWDTRQMFF	TGTGCCTGTGACTCCACTGGGGGAGACACCTGGGACACCCGACAGATGTTTTTC
TRDV2	-	TRDJ2	TRDD3	CACDRLRDTTAQLFF	TGTGCCTGTGACAGGTTGAGGGATACGACAGCACAACTCTTCTTT
TRDV2	-	TRDJ1	TRDD3	CACDPGDSYTDKLIF	TGTGCCTGTGATCCGGGGGATTCCTACACCGATAAACTCATCTTT
TRDV2	medium-sized	TRDJ2	TRDD3	CACDTLVGDTAQLFF	TGTGCCTGTGACACGCTAGTGGGGGATACAGCACAACTCTTCTTT
TRDV2	-	TRDJ3	-	CACDTILSWDTRQMFF	TGTGCCTGTGACACGATTCTCTCCTGGGACACCCGACAGATGTTTTTC
TRDV2	-	TRDJ3	-	CACDLLGDSSWDTRQMFF	TGTGCCTGTGACCTACTGGGCGATAGCTCCTGGGACACCCGACAGATGTTTTTC
TRDV2	-	TRDJ3	TRDD3	CACDSTGGPSSWDARQMFF	TGTGCCTGTGACAGTACTGGGGGACCTAGCTCCTGGGACGCCCGACAGATGTTTTTC
TRDV2	-	TRDJ3	TRDD3	CACDTYWGISWDTRQMFF	TGTGCCTGTGACACCTACTGGGGGATCTCCTGGGACACCCGACAGATGTTTTTC
TRDV2	medium-sized	TRDJ2	TRDD3	CACDTWGSLTAQLFF	TGTGCCTGTGACACCTGGGGGAGTTTGACAGCACAACTCTTCTTT
TRDV1	few	TRDJ2	-	CALGELKLPRPDLTAQLFF	TGTGCTCTTGGGGAACTGAAGCTACCTCGACCGGATTTGACAGCACAACTCTTCTTT
TRDV2	few	TRDJ3	TRDD3	CACDVLGSPSWDTRQMFF	TGTGCCTGTGACGTACTGGGGTCACCTTCCTGGGACACCCGACAGATGTTTTTC
TRDV1	-	TRDJ2	TRDD3	CALGELGWGRTSTAQLFF	TGTGCTCTTGGGGAACTCGGATGGGGGAGAACTTCGACAGCACAACTCTTCTTT
TRDV2	few	TRDJ3	TRDD3	CACDTGGYGSSWDTRQMFF	TGTGCCTGTGACACTGGGGGATACGGCAGCTCCTGGGACACCCGACAGATGTTTTTC
TRDV2	few	TRDJ3	-	CACDTVGRWDTRQMFF	TGTGCCTGTGACACCGTAGGGCGGTGGGACACCCGACAGATGTTTTTC
TRDV2	few	TRDJ3	TRDD3	CACDPLLGDTPSWDTRQMFF	TGTGCCTGTGACCCTTTACTGGGGGATACGCCGTCCTGGGACACCCGACAGATGTTTTTC
TRDV2	-	TRDJ1	TRDD3	CACDPVLGDTLRYTDKLIF	TGTGCCTGTGACCCCGTACTGGGGGATACTCTTCGATACACCGATAAACTCATCTTT
TRDV1	few	TRDJ2	-	CALGELWGVAAQLFF	TGTGCTCTTGGGGAACTCTGGGGAGTGGCAGCACAACTCTTCTTT
TRDV2	-	TRDJ3	TRDD3	CACDPLGDTLAWDTRQMFF	TGTGCCTGTGACCCCCTGGGGGATACCTTGGCCTGGGACACCCGACAGATGTTTTTC
TRDV2	medium-sized	TRDJ1	TRDD3	CACDQLTGGNTDKLIF	TGTGCCTGTGACCAACTTACTGGGGGTAACACCGATAAACTCATCTTT
TRDV2	few	TRDJ3	TRDD3	CACDTVPGDTSSWDTRQMFF	TGTGCCTGTGACACCGTACCGGGGGATACTTCCTCCTGGGACACCCGACAGATGTTTTTC
TRDV2	-	TRDJ3	TRDD3	CACDSRTGGYSWDTRQMFF	TGTGCCTGTGACTCTCGTACTGGGGGATACTCCTGGGACACCCGACAGATGTTTTTC
TRDV2	few	TRDJ2	-	CACDQVEILTAQLFF	TGTGCCTGTGACCAAGTGGAGATTTTGACAGCACAACTCTTCTTC
TRDV2	-	TRDJ3	-	CACDTAIRSSWDTRQMFF	TGTGCCTGTGACACCGCGATACGCAGCTCCTGGGACACCCGACAGATGTTTTTC
TRDV2	few	TRDJ1	TRDD3	CACDTSGGDPLYTDKPIF	TGTGCCTGTGACACTTCAGGGGGGGATCCTCTGTACACCGATAAACCCATCTTT
TRDV2	large	TRDJ3	TRDD3	CACDSTGGYSWDTRQMFF	TGTGCCTGTGACAGTACTGGGGGATACTCCTGGGACACCCGACAGATGTTTTTC
TRDV2	-	TRDJ2	-	CACDTIGGAQLFF	TGTGCCTGTGACACGATTGGGGGAGCACAACTCTTCTTT